Following are 10 T cell receptor beta chains from one sample sequenced in a study of cytomegalovirus exposure and HLA in healthy donors. This PCR relied on a set of 60 Vbeta primers and 13 Jbeta primers. The assay was immunoSEQ multiplex PCR, and TCRdb's table has in-frame clones only and misses some. Counted here are over 150,000 clones, 77% occurring once; the ten biggest clones make up 7.4%. Sequenced input: PBMCs. The origin of the receptors is a male donor in good health and CMV-seropositive.

This sequence joins TRBV9 and TRBJ1-6; D ambiguous. The germline V gene encodes CDR1 SGDLS and CDR2 YYNGEE. The CDR3 spans 14 residues. V lost 4 bases and J 9 bases, leaving 14 bases between the germline ends. The CDR3 reads CASSPGEGGSPLHF. CDR3 in DNA: TGTGCCAGCAGCCCCGGGGAGGGAGGTTCACCCCTCCACTTT.

V and J are TRBV7-2 and TRBJ1-2; D not resolved. Germline-derived CDR1 and CDR2 are SGHTA and FQGNSA. V lost 4 bases and J 5 bases, leaving 23 bases between the germline ends. CDR3 length: 17 residues. The CDR3 reads CASSSSPRESQLYGYTF. In DNA form, the CDR3 reads TGTGCCAGCAGCTCATCCCCCCGGGAATCTCAACTTTATGGCTACACCTTC.

The genes are TRBV2 and TRBJ2-7; 12 bases align to TRBD2. This CDR3 comprises 13 residues. Germline values: CDR1 SNHLY, CDR2 FYNNEI. J was trimmed by 1 base and V by 8 bases; bases with no gene match: 0. In DNA, the CDR3 is TGTGCCAGCCTAGCGGGGGGGTCCTACGAGCAGTACTTC. This encodes CASLAGGSYEQYF.

The chain carries TRBV21-1 and TRBJ2-3; the D call in the table, TRBD2, was not verified against the DNA. TRBV21-1 is termed a pseudogene. The CDR3 is 15 amino acids. In DNA, the CDR3 is TGTGCCAGCAACCTAGCGGGGAGAAGAAGAGATACGCAGTATTTT. This codes for CASNLAGRRRDTQYF.

The V call is TRBV6-5, the J call TRBJ1-1, with 9 bases matching TRBD1. V was clipped by 5 bases and J by 11 bases; unmatched bases: 6. The CDR3 spans 12 residues. Germline-derived CDR1 and CDR2 are MNHEY and SVGAGI. The CDR3 reads CASSPDRGYAFF. In DNA form, the CDR3 reads TGTGCCAGCAGTCCAGACAGGGGGTATGCTTTCTTT.

The J gene is TRBJ1-6, the V gene TRBV11-2, with 9 positions matching TRBD1. CDR3 length equals 18 residues. Trimming at V came to 2 bases and at J to 8 bases, leaving 13 bases not matched to a gene. Germline-derived CDR1 and CDR2 are SGHAT and FQNNGV. The CDR3 coding sequence is TGTGCCAGCAGCTTAAATACGATGCGGGGACAGGGTTATTCACCCCTCCACTTT. It translates to CASSLNTMRGQGYSPLHF. The full variable domain, with the rest looked up from reference TRBV11-2 and TRBJ1-6, is EAGVAQSPRYKIIEKRQSVAFWCNPISGHATLYWYQQILGQGPKLLIQFQNNGVVDDSQLPKDRFSAERLKGVDSTLKIQPAKLEDSAVYLCASSLNTMRGQGYSPLHFGNGTRLTVT.

The chain combines TRBV18 with TRBJ2-7; TRBD1 might be the D (8 bases). Between the trimmed V and J ends, which lost 3 bases and 1 base, there was a span of 16 bases. CDR3 length equals 16 residues. Looked up from germline, CDR1 is KGHSH and CDR2 is LQKENI. CDR3 sequence reads: CASSPPTGGGSYEQYF. In nucleotides, the CDR3 is TGTGCCAGCTCACCCCCCACAGGGGGGGGGTCCTACGAGCAGTACTTC. The full variable domain, in which reference TRBV18 and TRBJ2-7 provide the parts outside the CDR3, is NAGVMQNPRHLVRRRGQEARLRCSPMKGHSHVYWYRQLPEEGLKFMVYLQKENIIDESGMPKERFSAEFPKEGPSILRIQQVVRGDSAAYFCASSPPTGGGSYEQYFGPGTRLTVT.

The DNA of the CDR3 is TGCAGCGTTGGGGGACTAGCGGGGGGCAGGGTTAGAAATGAGCAGTTCTTC. Translated, it gives CSVGGLAGGRVRNEQFF. The chain has TRBV29-1 and TRBJ2-1, with 15 bases fitting TRBD2. J lost 7 bases, V lost 4 bases, and 11 bases had no gene match. The CDR3 runs to 17 residues. Germline assignment: CDR1 SQVTM and CDR2 ANQGSEA.

As regards this clone: At one of its ends the junction is not consistent with the germline gene, which may arise from a read error. The chain joins TRBV6-1 to TRBJ1-6; 8 bases are shared with TRBD1. The length of the CDR3 is 15 residues. In germline, CDR1 is MNHNS, CDR2 SASEGT. The CDR3: CASREDRGTISPLHF. For the CDR3, the DNA is TGTGCCAGCAGGGAAGACAGGGGCACGATTTCACCCCTCCACTTT.

This chain uses TRBV7-6 with TRBJ2-3, with a tentative D call TRBD2 (7 bases). The CDR3 has 15 residues. Germline assignment: CDR1 SGHVS and CDR2 FNYEAQ. Trimming removed 5 bases at V and 7 bases at J, with 19 bases between. CDR3 protein: CASSPAWRGPNTQYF. CDR3 coding DNA: TGTGCCAGCAGCCCCGCCTGGCGGGGGCCAAATACGCAGTATTTT.